This TCR beta chain derives from a study of blood T cell repertoires in COVID-19. Study-wide context: From the United States, Italy and Spain came samples of acute and convalescent COVID-19. The analysed material was cDNA or gDNA that came from T cells, B-cell-depleted T cells, or PBMCs.

In the study's own analysis: Reference gene primer amplification yielded estimated nucleated cell counts. The method was immunoSEQ multiplex PCR; TCRdb's version includes in-frame clones alone and lacks a portion of them. V and J calls and clone size are given by that table; D and trimming were obtained from the DNA. Here the sample spans about 180,000 clones, about 90% being singletons. The study recruited people aged roughly 18 to 100 years across about two dozen US areas. This CDR3 is built from 13 residues. V was shortened by 5 bases and J by 4 bases, with 9 bases between the two germline ends. This receptor was identified in a human donor with acute COVID-19. The donor label of this sample is uncertain. Source material: PBMCs or T cells enriched from blood (not recorded which). The J gene is TRBJ1-5, the V gene TRBV12-3 or TRBV12-4; D is possibly TRBD1 (6 bases). CDR3 sequence: CASSIQGNQPQHF. CDR3 sequence (DNA): TGTGCCAGCAGTATACAGGGTAATCAGCCCCAGCATTTT.